These 17 T cell receptor beta chains came from one sample sequenced in a study of blood T cell repertoires in COVID-19. Sequencing was performed with immunoSEQ multiplex PCR; in TCRdb, only in-frame clones are kept and a portion is missing. The sample holds roughly 50,000 clones; about nine tenths are singletons and the top ten take around 6.9%. Material for sequencing was peripheral blood. These receptors originate from a man aged 50 to 60 with active COVID-19.

V and J are TRBV5-1 and TRBJ2-7, with 9 bases that match TRBD1. This CDR3 contains 15 residues. The junction had 7 bases not matched to a gene; V was cut back by 3 bases and J by 3 bases. Germline V CDR1 and CDR2: SGHRS, YFSETQ. The CDR3 region has the DNA TGCGCCAGCAGCTATACAGGGGGCCGCCTCTACGAGCAGTACTTC. Its translation: CASSYTGGRLYEQYF.

The chain is built from TRBV6-2 or TRBV6-3 and TRBJ2-7; the match to TRBD1 covers 8 bases. Germline values: CDR1 MNHEY, CDR2 SVGEGT. CDR3 size: 14 residues. V shed 5 bases and J 6 bases; nucleotides not matched to a gene: 9. CDR3 nucleotides: TGTGCCAGCAGTCACCGGACAGGGAGGCGCGAGCAGTACTTC. It is translated as CASSHRTGRREQYF.

The gene calls are TRBV3-1 (or the pseudogene TRBV3-2) and TRBJ1-3, with a possible D match to TRBD1 (6 bases). Trimming left V 5 bases short and J 4 bases short, with 27 bases between. Germline CDR1 is LGHDT and CDR2 is YNNKEL (reference sequence). The CDR3 runs 19 residues. The CDR3 DNA follows: TGTGCCAGCAGCTCCGCCCTCCTTCTAGGATCAGGGGTAGGAAACACCATATATTTT. Its translation: CASSSALLLGSGVGNTIYF.

With respect to this clone: The junction departs from the called germline gene at one end, perhaps through a read error. This sequence joins TRBV25-1 and TRBJ1-2; D not certain. The CDR3 consists of 8 residues. Germline V gives CDR1 MGHDK, CDR2 SYGVNS. CDR3 DNA: TGTGCCAGCGAGTTTCCTCTCTTC. Its protein is CASEFPLF.

This clone has only a few counts. V usage is TRBV6-6 and J usage is TRBJ1-5; tentatively, D is TRBD1 (6 bases). Germline loops: CDR1 MNHNY, CDR2 SVGAGI (reference sequence). This CDR3 has 13 residues. The V gene lost 6 bases and the J gene lost 2 bases, with 8 bases spanning the gap. This CDR3 reads CASSRQGNQPQHF. CDR3 nucleotide sequence: TGTGCCAGCAGCAGACAGGGCAATCAGCCCCAGCATTTT.

This clone showed up just once. The genes are TRBV24-1 and TRBJ2-1; possibly TRBD1 for D (5 bases). V dropped 6 bases and J dropped 4 bases, with 9 bases sitting between them. The CDR3 is made up of 13 amino acids. Germline V CDR1 and CDR2: KGHDR, SFDVKD. The CDR3 DNA follows: TGTGCCACCAGTTTCGCAGGGTACAATGAGCAGTTCTTC. Translating it yields CATSFAGYNEQFF.

The chain has TRBV24-1 and TRBJ2-5, with TRBD1 identical over 9 bases. With V trimmed by 8 bases and J by 3 bases, 6 bases remained unmatched. The length of the CDR3 is 14 residues. Germline V gene data show CDR1 as KGHDR and CDR2 as SFDVKD. The CDR3 loop is CATNPGQGKETQYF. DNA of the CDR3: TGTGCCACCAACCCGGGACAGGGTAAAGAGACCCAGTACTTC.

This rearrangement joins TRBV6-5 to TRBJ2-2; 8 bases line up with TRBD1. In germline, CDR1 is MNHEY, CDR2 SVGAGI. J was trimmed by 3 bases and V by 0 bases; bases with no gene match: 3. This CDR3 has 16 amino acids. The CDR3: CASSYSRTGHTGELFF. The CDR3 DNA reads as TGTGCCAGCAGTTACTCGAGGACAGGGCACACCGGGGAGCTGTTTTTT.

The chain recombines TRBV27 with TRBJ1-5; D not resolved. In germline, CDR1 is MNHEY, CDR2 SMNVEV (reference sequence). The V end lost 2 bases, the J end lost 7 bases, and 12 bases lay between the germline ends. The CDR3 contains 14 residues. The CDR3 sequence: CASSLRSAGQPQHF. The DNA for the CDR3 is TGTGCCAGCAGTTTAAGATCTGCGGGCCAGCCCCAGCATTTT.

This clone showed up just once. The CDR3 loop reads CASRMDYGSVEQFF. The CDR3 DNA sequence: TGTGCCAGCAGGATGGACTACGGGTCGGTTGAGCAGTTCTTC. V gene TRBV5-6 combines with J gene TRBJ2-1; D possibly corresponds to TRBD2 (6 bases). V was cut by 5 bases and J by 9 bases, with 18 bases left in between. The CDR3 loop spans 14 amino acids. CDR1 is SGHDT, CDR2 YYEEEE, per germline.

The rearrangement joins TRBV10-1 to TRBJ1-4, with 7 bases identical to TRBD1. From germline, CDR1 is WNHNN and CDR2 SYGVQD (reference sequence). With V trimmed by 2 bases and J by 8 bases, 5 bases remained unmatched. This CDR3 contains 14 residues. The CDR3 DNA reads TGCGCCAGCAGTGAGCACCGGGACAGCGAAAAACTGTTTTTT. It codes for CASSEHRDSEKLFF.

The V gene is TRBV19, the J gene TRBJ2-1, with 8 nucleotides matching TRBD1. The CDR3 is 15 amino acids. Germline V gene lookup returns CDR1 LNHDA and CDR2 SQIVND (reference sequence). With V trimmed by 6 bases and J by 6 bases, 10 bases remained unmatched. The CDR3 reads CASRAMGQASNEQFF. The CDR3 bases are TGTGCCAGTAGAGCAATGGGACAGGCCTCCAATGAGCAGTTCTTC.

The chain is built from TRBV5-1 and TRBJ2-7; D remains unclear. Between the trimmed V and J ends, which lost 4 bases and 4 bases, there was a span of 9 bases. This CDR3 is 12 amino acids long. Germline loops: CDR1 SGHRS, CDR2 YFSETQ. In nucleotides, the CDR3 is TGCGCCAGCAGCCTGAGCAGGTACGAGCAGTACTTC. This gives the protein CASSLSRYEQYF.

The chain combines TRBV5-1 with TRBJ2-3, with 9 bases fitting TRBD2. The CDR3 covers 15 residues. Germline CDR1 SGHRS, CDR2 YFSETQ. Trimming at V came to 3 bases and at J to 4 bases, leaving 6 bases not matched to a gene. CDR3 residues: CASSSNSGGADTQYF. In DNA, the CDR3 is TGCGCCAGCAGCTCCAATAGCGGGGGAGCAGATACGCAGTATTTT.

The rearrangement joins TRBV19 to TRBJ2-3, with 8 bases identical to TRBD1. In germline, CDR1 is LNHDA, CDR2 SQIVND (reference sequence). The junction had 6 bases not matched to a gene; V was cut back by 5 bases and J by 2 bases. The CDR3 extends over 15 amino acids. CDR3 residues: CASSAQGVFTDTQYF. The CDR3 DNA sequence: TGTGCCAGTAGTGCACAGGGGGTTTTCACAGATACGCAGTATTTT.

This clone was seen a handful of times. The CDR3 reads CASSQGRTGFTIYTGELFF. In DNA form, the CDR3 reads TGCGCCAGCAGCCAAGGTAGAACAGGGTTTACCATTTACACCGGGGAGCTGTTTTTT. This chain connects TRBV4-1 to TRBJ2-2; tentatively, D is TRBD1 (6 bases). V was shortened by 1 base and J by 3 bases, with 21 bases between the two germline ends. The CDR3 sequence is 19 residues long. The germline V gene encodes CDR1 MGHRA and CDR2 YSYEKL.

The gene calls are TRBV10-2 and TRBJ1-1; D not resolved. CDR3 length: 12 residues. V lost 3 bases, J lost 4 bases, and 6 bases lay in between. CDR1 and CDR2 (germline): WSHSY, SAAADI. This chain's CDR3 is CASSEQSTEAFF. The CDR3 DNA follows: TGCGCCAGCAGTGAACAGAGCACTGAAGCTTTCTTT.